These 4 T cell receptor beta chains originate from one sample sequenced in a study of cytomegalovirus exposure and HLA in healthy donors. The PCR contained 60 Vbeta and 13 Jbeta primers. The protocol was immunoSEQ multiplex PCR, while the TCRdb copy is restricted to in-frame clones and leaves out a portion. Counted here are around 150,000 clones, approximately 83% occurring once; the ten biggest clones make up around 3.1%. The specimen was PBMCs. Receptors originate from a male donor in good health and CMV-seronegative.

The chain couples TRBV19 to TRBJ2-1, with TRBD2 matching over 8 bases. Germline V gene data show CDR1 as LNHDA and CDR2 as SQIVND (reference sequence). After removal of 0 bases from V and 7 bases from J, the junction contained 8 bases not matched to a gene. The length of the CDR3 is 16 residues. CDR3 amino acids: CASSIEPGGAQNEQFF. The CDR3 nucleotides are TGTGCCAGTAGTATAGAGCCGGGGGGGGCCCAAAATGAGCAGTTCTTC.

This chain connects TRBV7-2 to TRBJ2-7, with 8 bases matching TRBD1. The CDR3 length is 15 residues. J was trimmed by 5 bases and V by 5 bases; bases with no gene match: 11. CDR1 and CDR2 (germline): SGHTA, FQGNSA. CDR3 nucleotide sequence: TGTGCCAGCAGCCGAGTCCAACAGGGGGTGAACGAGCAGTACTTC. Amino acid sequence: CASSRVQQGVNEQYF.

The sample holds a few counts of this clone. The chain recombines TRBV5-1 with TRBJ1-6; D gene ambiguous. V lost 2 bases, J lost 7 bases, and 13 bases lay in between. The CDR3 runs 15 residues. Germline-derived CDR1 and CDR2 are SGHRS and YFSETQ. CDR3 sequence reads: CASSFTTGSNSPLHF. DNA for the CDR3: TGCGCCAGCAGCTTTACGACGGGATCGAATTCACCCCTCCACTTT.

This chain uses TRBV28 with TRBJ2-7; possible D gene TRBD1, 5 bases. V lost 4 bases to trimming and J lost 2 bases, with 9 bases between them. The CDR3 extends over 13 amino acids. Germline V gene lookup returns CDR1 MDHEN and CDR2 SYDVKM. In nucleotides, the CDR3 is TGTGCCAGCAGTTCCAGGGATCCCTACGAGCAGTACTTC. Residues: CASSSRDPYEQYF.